Presented here are 20 T cell receptor beta chains from one specimen sequenced in a study of blood T cell repertoires in COVID-19. Method: immunoSEQ multiplex PCR; TCRdb's copy keeps in-frame clones and lacks some. Of about 270,000 clones listed, around 89% are singletons. Sequenced material: PBMCs or T cells enriched from blood (not recorded which). These receptors originate from a woman in her 30s with acute COVID-19.

The chain carries TRBV30 and TRBJ2-2; D possibly corresponds to TRBD2 (6 bases). Per the germline V gene, CDR1 is GTSNPN and CDR2 is SVGIG (reference sequence). This CDR3 has 14 amino acids. Trimming took off 2 bases at V and 8 bases at J, with 15 bases between the two ends. In nucleotides, the CDR3 is TGTGCCTGGAGTCTCCCCTTAGCGGCTGGGGAGCTGTTTTTT. Its translation: CAWSLPLAAGELFF.

The chain uses TRBV19 and TRBJ1-4; possible D gene TRBD1, 6 bases. The V end was cut by 6 bases, the J end by 0 bases, with 11 bases between. The CDR3 loop spans 15 amino acids. Germline lookup yields CDR1 LNHDA and CDR2 SQIVND (reference sequence). This CDR3 reads CASSRGQSTNEKLFF. The CDR3, as DNA: TGTGCCAGTAGCCGTGGACAGTCAACTAATGAAAAACTGTTTTTT.

In its sample, this clone was seen once. This chain connects TRBV5-1 to TRBJ2-7; 12 positions agree with TRBD2. The germline V gene encodes CDR1 SGHRS and CDR2 YFSETQ. V shed 5 bases, J shed 6 bases, and the junction held 12 bases outside the gene matches. CDR3 length: 16 amino acids. This CDR3 is CASRSDRTGLAGEQYF. DNA for the CDR3: TGCGCCAGCAGATCGGACAGAACGGGACTAGCGGGCGAGCAGTACTTC.

This rearrangement joins TRBV7-9 to TRBJ1-1; the D gene is possibly TRBD1 (6 bases). The CDR3 is 14 residues long. Germline V lookup: CDR1 SEHNR, CDR2 FQNEAQ (reference sequence). V was clipped by 5 bases and J by 6 bases, with 16 bases between them. CDR3 coding DNA: TGTGCCAGCAGCCCCGGAGCAGGGGTTCCTGAAGCTTTCTTT. Translated: CASSPGAGVPEAFF.

J is TRBJ1-5 and V is TRBV19; D ambiguous. Germline values: CDR1 LNHDA, CDR2 SQIVND (reference sequence). The CDR3 is made up of 16 amino acids. Trimming left V 3 bases short and J 0 bases short, with 12 bases between. Here the CDR3 DNA reads TGTGCCAGTAGTATTACTTTTGGAGGTAGCAATCAGCCCCAGCATTTT. It is translated as CASSITFGGSNQPQHF.

This clone was picked up a small number of times. The chain is built from TRBV24-1 and TRBJ2-7; 9 bases map to TRBD1. Per germline, CDR1 KGHDR and CDR2 SFDVKD. Unmatched junction bases numbered 5, after V lost 4 bases and J lost 2 bases. CDR3 length: 15 amino acids. In DNA form, the CDR3 reads TGTGCCACCAGTGACGCCCGGGACAGGGCCTACGAGCAGTACTTC. Amino acid sequence: CATSDARDRAYEQYF.

The chain combines TRBV6-4 with TRBJ2-1; 11 positions agree with TRBD2. There are 15 residues in the CDR3. CDR1 MRHNA and CDR2 SNTAGT come from the germline V gene. Germline trimming cut 3 bases from V and 8 bases from J; bases unmatched to any gene: 6. This CDR3 reads CASSELAGEGYEQFF. The CDR3, as DNA: TGTGCCAGCAGTGAACTAGCGGGAGAGGGCTATGAGCAGTTCTTC.

CDR3 in DNA: TGTGCCAGCAGTTTAAGGGGCCCGGGACAGGGGGACAATGAGCAGTTCTTC. It translates to CASSLRGPGQGDNEQFF. The V gene is TRBV27, the J gene TRBJ2-1, with TRBD1 matching 11 bases. Looked up from germline, CDR1 is MNHEY and CDR2 is SMNVEV (reference sequence). CDR3 length: 17 amino acids. V lost 2 bases and J lost 5; bases outside the gene matches: 8.

The rearrangement uses TRBV7-8 and TRBJ2-7, with 7 bases lining up with TRBD2. This CDR3 is built from 15 residues. V gave up 5 bases and J gave up 1 base; unmatched junction bases: 8. The germline V gene encodes CDR1 SGHVS and CDR2 FQNEAQ. The CDR3 loop is CASSLMRGYSYEQYF. The CDR3, as DNA: TGTGCCAGCAGCCTCATGCGGGGGTATTCCTACGAGCAGTACTTC. Full variable domain (missing parts from reference TRBV7-8 and TRBJ2-7): GAGVSQSPRYKVAKRGQDVALRCDPISGHVSLFWYQQALGQGPEFLTYFQNEAQLDKSGLPSDRFFAERPEGSVSTLKIQRTQQEDSAVYLCASSLMRGYSYEQYFGPGTRLTVT.

The chain couples TRBV10-3 to TRBJ1-4; D not resolved. This CDR3 is built from 12 residues. Germline V CDR1 and CDR2: ENHRY, SYGVKD. The ends were cut back, 10 bases at V and 8 bases at J, with 14 bases in the middle. CDR3 amino acids: CATAGLDEKLFF. CDR3 sequence (DNA): TGTGCCACAGCCGGACTAGACGAAAAACTGTTTTTT.

The V gene is TRBV5-1, the J gene TRBJ1-4; the match to TRBD1 covers 7 bases. Germline CDR1 SGHRS, CDR2 YFSETQ. V gave up 4 bases and J gave up 7 bases; unmatched junction bases: 10. There are 15 residues in the CDR3. The CDR3, as DNA: TGCGCCAGCAGCGGGGGAGACAGGGTTAGTGAAAAACTGTTTTTT. It yields the protein CASSGGDRVSEKLFF.

This rearrangement joins TRBV27 to TRBJ1-6, with 7 nucleotides matching TRBD1. Germline V gene lookup returns CDR1 MNHEY and CDR2 SMNVEV (reference sequence). The CDR3 has 17 residues. With V trimmed by 2 bases and J by 6 bases, 10 bases remained unmatched. CDR3 amino acids: CASSLPLTGLFNSPLHF. The CDR3 region has the DNA TGTGCCAGCAGTTTACCCTTGACAGGGCTATTTAATTCACCCCTCCACTTT.

The chain carries TRBV25-1 and TRBJ2-7; D uncertain. V shed 3 bases and J shed 3 bases, with 3 bases lying between them. The CDR3 spans 11 residues. CDR1 and CDR2 (germline): MGHDK, SYGVNS. CDR3 in amino acids: CASSDRYEQYF. CDR3 nucleotides: TGTGCCAGCAGTGACCGCTACGAGCAGTACTTC.

This chain connects TRBV18 to TRBJ2-2; 8 positions agree with TRBD1. The V gene's germline CDR1 is KGHSH and CDR2 LQKENI. The CDR3 runs to 17 residues. J was trimmed by 6 bases and V by 3 bases; bases with no gene match: 12. The CDR3 is CASSPDKDRESSGELFF. The CDR3 DNA is TGTGCCAGCTCACCCGATAAGGACAGGGAAAGTTCCGGGGAGCTGTTTTTT.

This rearrangement joins TRBV5-4 to TRBJ2-7, with 12 bases fitting TRBD2. With V trimmed by 0 bases and J by 4 bases, 5 bases remained unmatched. Germline V lookup: CDR1 SGHNT, CDR2 YYREEE (reference sequence). The CDR3 spans 16 residues. DNA of the CDR3: TGTGCCAGCAGCTTGGACACCGGGACTAGCGGGTACGAGCAGTACTTC. Its translation: CASSLDTGTSGYEQYF.

The rearrangement uses TRBV3-1 (or the pseudogene TRBV3-2) and TRBJ2-7; D perhaps matches TRBD1 (6 bases). Germline V gene sequence: CDR1 LGHDT, CDR2 YNNKEL (reference sequence). The V end was cut by 0 bases, the J end by 6 bases, with 12 bases between. The CDR3 covers 14 residues. CDR3 region: CASSQENRVVEQYF. Written as DNA, the CDR3 is TGTGCCAGCAGCCAAGAAAACAGGGTGGTCGAGCAGTACTTC.

This chain connects TRBV6-5 to TRBJ1-2; D gene unclear. The CDR3 has 12 residues. Germline V gene sequence: CDR1 MNHEY, CDR2 SVGAGI. The V and J ends lost 6 bases and 3 bases respectively, with 8 bases between them. CDR3 protein: CASRWQDYGYTF. CDR3 sequence (DNA): TGTGCCAGCAGATGGCAGGACTATGGCTACACCTTC.

The CDR3 reads CASSYSDPGSNEKLFF. CDR3 sequence (DNA): TGTGCCAGCAGTTACTCTGATCCGGGGAGTAATGAAAAACTGTTTTTT. V gene TRBV6-5 combines with J gene TRBJ1-4, with D hard to call. The CDR3 consists of 16 residues. The germline gives CDR1 MNHEY, CDR2 SVGAGI. V lost 0 bases and J 4 bases, leaving 12 bases between the germline ends.

This chain uses TRBV10-3 with TRBJ1-6; D is ambiguous. This CDR3 is built from 15 residues. The germline CDR1 and CDR2 sequences are ENHRY and SYGVKD. With 10 bases removed from V and 2 bases from J, the gap between germline ends came to 15 bases. This CDR3 reads CASGWGEAYNSPLHF. The CDR3 DNA reads TGTGCCAGCGGATGGGGAGAAGCCTATAATTCACCCCTCCACTTT.

The CDR3 reads CASSLNPGLAESTDTQYF. The CDR3 DNA sequence: TGTGCCAGCAGCTTAAACCCGGGACTAGCGGAGTCGACAGATACGCAGTATTTT. The chain has TRBV7-2 and TRBJ2-3; 11 bases map to TRBD2. CDR3 length equals 18 residues. The trim removed 2 bases at V and 3 bases at J, leaving 10 bases unmatched. Germline V gene sequence: CDR1 SGHTA, CDR2 FQGNSA.